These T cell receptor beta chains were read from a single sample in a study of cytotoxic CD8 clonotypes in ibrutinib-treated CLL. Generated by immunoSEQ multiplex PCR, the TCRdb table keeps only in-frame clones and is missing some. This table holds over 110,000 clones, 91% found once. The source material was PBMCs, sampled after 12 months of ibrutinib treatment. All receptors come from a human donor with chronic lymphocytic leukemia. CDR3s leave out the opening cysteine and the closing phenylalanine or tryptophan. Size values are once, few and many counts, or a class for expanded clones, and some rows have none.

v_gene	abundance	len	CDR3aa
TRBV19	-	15	ASRPSGRTLPGETQY
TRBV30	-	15	AWSVARGPYSNQPQH
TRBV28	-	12	ASSLEIVNQPQH
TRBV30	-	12	AWRLAGGGYEQY
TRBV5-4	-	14	ASSLFSGGRTDTQY
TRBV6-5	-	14	ASSYAGRAEGYAQY
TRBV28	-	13	ASSSDVWGRTEAF
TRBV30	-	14	AWSASVLAGTGELF
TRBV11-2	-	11	ASSLGDNQPQH
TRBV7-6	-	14	ASSRGQPAMNTEAF
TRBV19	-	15	ASSISLMGLAQETQY
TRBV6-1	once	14	ASSGRAWEALNTQY
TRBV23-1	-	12	ASLKAEVGETQY
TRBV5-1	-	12	ASSPGLAGREQY
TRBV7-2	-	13	ASSIRDRGYNEQF
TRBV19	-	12	ATQSSGRENTQY
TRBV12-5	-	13	ASGNDQGSTQTQY
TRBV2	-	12	ASSDRGNTGELF
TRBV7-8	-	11	ASSVLGDPKQY
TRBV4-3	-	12	ASSQDWAPDTQY
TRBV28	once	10	ASSSLNQPQH
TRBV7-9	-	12	ASSLASGTEKLF
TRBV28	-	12	ASRGTGMNTEAF
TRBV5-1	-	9	ASSEGNIQY
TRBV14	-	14	ASSHLLGGRTDTQY
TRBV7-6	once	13	ASSLGEFGYNEQF
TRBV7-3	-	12	ASSPEGLTDTQY
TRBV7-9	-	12	ASSLELSQETQY
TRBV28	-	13	ASSAYRIIPDTQY
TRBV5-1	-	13	ASSSNPEGSYEQY
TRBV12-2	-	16	ASRSPRGTSGTDNEQF
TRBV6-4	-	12	ASRKDSMNTEAF
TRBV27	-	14	ASSLGRGSGTDTQY
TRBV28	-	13	ASSVPGQGTYEQY
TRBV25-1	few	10	ASRGQPYGYT
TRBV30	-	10	AWSVRSLKAF
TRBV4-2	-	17	ASSQDRVGQLVSNQPQH
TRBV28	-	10	ASRPGPREQY